These T cell receptor beta chains were read from a single sample in a study of CD8 T cells in Susac syndrome. In TCRdb, the immunoSEQ multiplex PCR reads were re-called with MiXCR into one record per CDR3 protein. Seen here are roughly 150,000 distinct CDR3 sequences, about 95% observed once, and the top ten hold 0.15% to 0.2%. Material: CD4+ T cells from PBMCs. These receptor sequences come from a human donor with Susac syndrome. The CDR3 runs from the conserved cysteine through the conserved F or W.

v_gene,j_gene,CDR3aa
TRBV29-1,TRBJ2-3,CSVDRADTQYF
TRBV9,TRBJ2-1,CASSVEGVTPTDEQFF
TRBV4-3,TRBJ2-1,CASSQAGGVSNEQFF
TRBV29-1,TRBJ1-5,CSVGGVNQPQHF
TRBV12-3/TRBV12-4,TRBJ2-6,CASSLMTGSGANVLTF
TRBV20-1,TRBJ1-6,CSASQARTGNSPLHF
TRBV29-1,TRBJ2-7,CSVETSAKSEQYF
TRBV12-3/TRBV12-4,TRBJ2-4,CASSLGVGDIQYF
TRBV20-1,TRBJ2-5,CSASKGVETQYF
TRBV6-5,TRBJ2-7,CASSSTGSPYEQYF
TRBV20-1,TRBJ1-5,CSAQMGVDQPQHF
TRBV7-9,TRBJ1-5,CASSPGQPLNQPQHF
TRBV20-1,TRBJ1-6,CSARVSTGEDSPLHF
TRBV25-1,TRBJ2-2,CASSEPKAWGNTGELFF
TRBV27,TRBJ1-2,CASSLSGGYGYTF
TRBV9,TRBJ1-5,CASSVGDRSDQPQHF
TRBV6-1,TRBJ2-2,CASSYTSGLAANTGELFF
TRBV20-1,TRBJ1-1,CSARENTEAFF
TRBV5-4,TRBJ2-7,CASSPGGRYEQYF